Listed here are 30 T cell receptor beta chains from one sample, sequenced in a study of CD8 T cells in ankylosing spondylitis. TCRdb recomputed calls from the 5' RACE reads with MiXCR, one row per CDR3 protein. Of about 35,000 distinct CDR3 sequences listed, 2.5% to 3.5% are singletons. The sample taken for sequencing was blood, either unsorted or a sorted T cell fraction (not recorded which). Source of these receptors: a male donor with ankylosing spondylitis or in good health (not recorded which).

This clonotype was observed many times. The chain joins TRBV9 to TRBJ1-2; 8 bases line up with TRBD1. The J segment lost 3 bases and the V segment lost 3 bases, leaving 7 bases of the junction unmatched. Germline CDR1 SGDLS, CDR2 YYNGEE. CDR3 length: 15 residues. The CDR3 spells CASSAKQGGDYGYTF. CDR3 in DNA: TGTGCCAGCAGCGCCAAACAGGGGGGCGACTATGGCTACACCTTC.

There are many counts of this clonotype. The chain uses TRBV9 and TRBJ2-5; 8 positions match TRBD1. The CDR3 spans 15 residues. Germline-derived CDR1 and CDR2 are SGDLS and YYNGEE. V lost 4 bases, J lost 5 bases, and 10 bases stayed unmatched. CDR3 sequence reads: CASSTDRGRGETQYF. For the CDR3, the DNA is TGTGCCAGCAGCACCGACAGGGGAAGGGGGGAGACCCAGTACTTC.

Ten or more counts support this clonotype. This chain links TRBV9 with TRBJ2-1, with 7 positions matching TRBD2. The germline gives CDR1 SGDLS, CDR2 YYNGEE. Trimming removed 3 bases from V and 4 bases from J; junction bases left unmatched: 7. This CDR3 is built from 15 residues. CDR3 sequence: CASSARLAKYNEQFF. CDR3 sequence (DNA): TGTGCCAGCAGCGCCAGACTAGCCAAGTACAATGAGCAGTTCTTC.

This clonotype was seen at least ten times. The chain uses TRBV9 and TRBJ2-3; D gene unclear. The CDR3 contains 12 residues. V shed 4 bases and J shed 4 bases, with 7 bases lying between them. Germline CDR1 SGDLS, CDR2 YYNGEE. CDR3 in amino acids: CASSPFSDTQYF. The CDR3 DNA sequence: TGTGCCAGCAGCCCTTTCTCAGATACGCAGTATTTT.

The sample holds many counts of this clonotype. This sequence joins TRBV12-5 and TRBJ2-7; D ambiguous. The CDR3 covers 13 residues. Germline-derived CDR1 and CDR2 are LGHNT and FRNRAP. V lost 0 bases and J 5 bases, leaving 8 bases between the germline ends. CDR3 in amino acids: CASGLVIWDEQYV. The CDR3 DNA is TGTGCTAGTGGTTTGGTTATATGGGACGAGCAGTACGTC.

This clonotype was detected many times. The gene calls are TRBV9 and TRBJ2-5; 10 nucleotides agree with TRBD1. V was pared by 4 bases and J by 5 bases, with 8 bases of the junction left unmatched. This CDR3 is 15 amino acids long. Germline lookup yields CDR1 SGDLS and CDR2 YYNGEE. CDR3 bases: TGTGCCAGCAGCCCGCAGGGACAGGGGATTGAGACCCAGTACTTC. Translating it yields CASSPQGQGIETQYF.

This clonotype appeared many times. The rearrangement joins TRBV9 to TRBJ2-2; 14 bases match TRBD2. CDR1 and CDR2 (germline): SGDLS, YYNGEE. Trimming cost V 5 bases and J 7 bases; bases outside gene matches: 1. This CDR3 is 14 amino acids long. In DNA form, the CDR3 reads TGTGCCAGCAGGGGACTAGCGGGAGTCGGGGAGCTGTTTTTT. Translated: CASRGLAGVGELFF.

This clonotype was observed at least ten times. The chain recombines TRBV9 with TRBJ2-5; 9 bases are shared with TRBD2. CDR3 length: 15 residues. The V gene end was trimmed by 0 bases and the J gene end by 5 bases; junction bases not matched to a gene: 5. Germline CDR1 and CDR2: SGDLS and YYNGEE. The CDR3 loop reads CASSVAPREGETQYF. For the CDR3, the DNA is TGTGCCAGCAGCGTAGCACCGCGGGAGGGGGAGACCCAGTACTTC.

This clonotype rates as medium-sized. The rearrangement joins TRBV9 to TRBJ2-1, with a tentative D call TRBD1 (7 bases). The CDR3 extends over 15 amino acids. Between the trimmed V and J ends, which lost 3 bases and 2 bases, there was a span of 12 bases. The germline V gene has CDR1 SGDLS and CDR2 YYNGEE. The CDR3 DNA is TGTGCCAGCAGCGCGGCGGGACAGACCTACAATGAGCAGTTCTTC. As protein: CASSAAGQTYNEQFF.

The CDR3 coding sequence is TGTGCCAGCAGCGTCAATCCTCGAGGGGTAGAAAGTGCCTACAATGAGCAGTTCTTC. It specifies CASSVNPRGVESAYNEQFF. The chain has TRBV9 and TRBJ2-1; D possibly uses TRBD1 or TRBD2 (5 bases each). The germline gives CDR1 SGDLS, CDR2 YYNGEE. Trimming left V 2 bases short and J 2 bases short, with 23 bases between. CDR3 length: 19 residues.

This clonotype was found many times. The genes are TRBV9 and TRBJ2-1; 9 bases line up with TRBD2. From germline, CDR1 is SGDLS and CDR2 YYNGEE. V lost 0 bases and J lost 7; bases outside the gene matches: 8. There are 16 residues in the CDR3. The CDR3 spells CASSVGSAGGQNEQFF. In nucleotides, the CDR3 is TGTGCCAGCAGCGTAGGCTCGGCGGGGGGGCAGAATGAGCAGTTCTTC.

There are many counts of this clonotype. The V call is TRBV9, the J call TRBJ2-2, with TRBD1 matching 8 bases. The CDR3 has 15 amino acids. The germline gives CDR1 SGDLS, CDR2 YYNGEE. J was trimmed by 5 bases and V by 4 bases; bases with no gene match: 7. In DNA form, the CDR3 reads TGTGCCAGCAGCTCTCGGACAGGGAGGACCGGGGAGCTGTTTTTT. Its translation: CASSSRTGRTGELFF.

This clonotype was picked up many times. J is TRBJ1-6 and V is TRBV9; 7 bases map to TRBD1. Germline V gives CDR1 SGDLS, CDR2 YYNGEE. V lost 1 base to trimming and J lost 10 bases; unmatched junction nucleotides: 5. CDR3 size: 14 residues. DNA of the CDR3: TGTGCCAGCAGCGTACGGTCAGGGGGGTCACCCCTCCACTTT. Amino acids: CASSVRSGGSPLHF. Complete variable domain (other parts from reference TRBV9 and TRBJ1-6): DSGVTQTPKHLITATGQRVTLRCSPRSGDLSVYWYQQSLDQGLQFLIQYYNGEERAKGNILERFSAQQFPDLHSELNLSSLELGDSALYFCASSVRSGGSPLHFGNGTRLTVT.

This clonotype was observed at least ten times. The chain is built from TRBV9 and TRBJ2-2; D is unresolved. This CDR3 has 14 amino acids. Germline CDR1 and CDR2: SGDLS and YYNGEE. Trimming removed 2 bases from V and 7 bases from J, with 12 bases in between. The CDR3 here is CASSVQVYDGELFF. The CDR3 region has the DNA TGTGCCAGCAGCGTGCAGGTTTATGACGGGGAGCTGTTTTTT.

This clonotype showed up many times. This chain joins TRBV9 and TRBJ1-4, with a tentative D call TRBD1 (5 bases). V gave up 2 bases and J gave up 5 bases, with 13 bases separating them. This CDR3 has 15 amino acids. Germline CDR1 and CDR2: SGDLS and YYNGEE. The CDR3 region has the DNA TGTGCCAGCAGCGTTGGGGGGTTCGGGAATGAAAAACTGTTTTTT. Protein: CASSVGGFGNEKLFF.

This clonotype was seen many times. The chain uses TRBV9 and TRBJ2-3; weak D call: TRBD2 (7 bases). Germline assignment: CDR1 SGDLS and CDR2 YYNGEE. The length of the CDR3 is 16 residues. Between the trimmed V and J ends, which lost 3 bases and 3 bases, there was a span of 17 bases. CDR3 sequence reads: CASSARWGGQTDTQYF. CDR3 nucleotide sequence: TGTGCCAGCAGCGCCCGGTGGGGGGGGCAAACAGATACGCAGTATTTT.

The chain links TRBV9 to TRBJ2-2; D is unresolved. The V end was cut by 0 bases, the J end by 6 bases, with 6 bases between. There are 13 residues in the CDR3. The germline gives CDR1 SGDLS, CDR2 YYNGEE. The CDR3 sequence: CASSVGIPGELFF. CDR3 nucleotide sequence: TGTGCCAGCAGCGTAGGAATTCCCGGGGAGCTGTTTTTT. Complete variable domain (other parts from reference TRBV9 and TRBJ2-2): DSGVTQTPKHLITATGQRVTLRCSPRSGDLSVYWYQQSLDQGLQFLIQYYNGEERAKGNILERFSAQQFPDLHSELNLSSLELGDSALYFCASSVGIPGELFFGEGSRLTVL.

This clonotype has at least ten counts. The V and J genes are TRBV9 and TRBJ2-5, with 16 bases fitting TRBD2. This CDR3 spans 17 amino acids. V lost 3 bases, J lost 2 bases, and 4 bases stayed unmatched. The V gene's germline CDR1 is SGDLS and CDR2 YYNGEE. This CDR3 is CASSEGGLAGGQETQYF. The DNA for the CDR3 is TGTGCCAGCAGCGAAGGGGGACTAGCGGGGGGGCAAGAGACCCAGTACTTC.

The chain combines TRBV9 with TRBJ2-1; 7 positions agree with TRBD1. This CDR3 is 15 amino acids long. CDR1 SGDLS and CDR2 YYNGEE come from the germline V gene. V lost 4 bases and J lost 2; bases outside the gene matches: 6. In nucleotides, the CDR3 is TGTGCCAGCAGCCCCCCCGGGACAGCCTACAATGAGCAGTTCTTC. Translated, it gives CASSPPGTAYNEQFF.

The sample holds many counts of this clonotype. The chain recombines TRBV29-1 with TRBJ2-7, with TRBD1 identical over 9 bases. Germline V gene sequence: CDR1 SQVTM, CDR2 ANQGSEA. V shed 5 bases, J shed 5 bases, and the junction held 10 bases outside the gene matches. The CDR3 is made up of 14 amino acids. The CDR3 region has the DNA TGCAGCGTTCCCCGGGACAGGGTAGTTAACGAGCAGTACGTC. It translates to CSVPRDRVVNEQYV.

Ten or more counts support this clonotype. The J gene is TRBJ2-2, the V gene TRBV9; 8 nucleotides match TRBD2. With V trimmed by 0 bases and J by 1 base, 8 bases remained unmatched. CDR1 is SGDLS, CDR2 YYNGEE, per germline. This CDR3 region has 18 residues. As DNA, the CDR3 is TGTGCCAGCAGCGTAGCTGAACAAGCGGGGGTGAACACCGGGGAGCTGTTTTTT. As protein: CASSVAEQAGVNTGELFF.

In this sample, this clonotype turned up many times. V gene TRBV9 combines with J gene TRBJ2-2; a possible D gene is TRBD2 (6 bases). Between the trimmed V and J ends, which lost 0 bases and 3 bases, there was a span of 9 bases. Germline assignment: CDR1 SGDLS and CDR2 YYNGEE. This CDR3 region has 15 residues. The CDR3 DNA sequence: TGTGCCAGCAGCGTAGTTGCGGGGCACACCGGGGAGCTGTTTTTT. Its translation: CASSVVAGHTGELFF.

In its sample, this clonotype was seen many times. This chain connects TRBV9 to TRBJ2-3, with D possibly matching TRBD2 (6 bases). V was pared by 2 bases and J by 0 bases, with 13 bases between. The CDR3 loop spans 16 amino acids. Germline values: CDR1 SGDLS, CDR2 YYNGEE. CDR3 in amino acids: CASSVGASVSTDTQYF. CDR3 nucleotide sequence: TGTGCCAGCAGCGTCGGCGCTAGCGTAAGCACAGATACGCAGTATTTT.

Ten or more counts support this clonotype. The V call is TRBV9, the J call TRBJ1-1; D gene uncertain. Per germline, CDR1 SGDLS and CDR2 YYNGEE. Trimming took 3 bases from V and 2 from J, leaving 8 bases between them. The length of the CDR3 is 13 residues. The CDR3 nucleotides are TGTGCCAGCAGCGCCAACATAAACACTGAAGCTTTCTTT. The encoded protein is CASSANINTEAFF.

This clonotype occurred many times. V and J are TRBV9 and TRBJ2-1; TRBD1 might be the D (5 bases). V dropped 0 bases and J dropped 4 bases, with 11 bases sitting between them. The V gene's germline CDR1 is SGDLS and CDR2 YYNGEE. The CDR3 runs to 15 residues. This chain's CDR3 is CASSVAPTEYNEQFF. The CDR3 nucleotides read TGTGCCAGCAGCGTAGCCCCGACAGAGTACAATGAGCAGTTCTTC.

This clonotype was seen ten or more times. This chain links TRBV9 with TRBJ1-2; a possible D gene is TRBD1 (6 bases). Trimming removed 0 bases at V and 6 bases at J, with 15 bases between. Germline V lookup: CDR1 SGDLS, CDR2 YYNGEE. The CDR3 has 15 amino acids. CDR3 in amino acids: CASSVGYGGPDGYTF. CDR3 DNA: TGTGCCAGCAGCGTAGGTTACGGGGGGCCAGATGGCTACACCTTC.

This clonotype was observed a few times. The chain is built from TRBV9 and TRBJ1-4; 9 bases align to TRBD1. Germline CDR1 and CDR2: SGDLS and YYNGEE. The CDR3 is made up of 14 amino acids. The V segment lost 2 bases and the J segment 5 bases; nucleotides outside the gene matches: 1. The CDR3 sequence is CASSVGQGNEKLFF. The CDR3 coding sequence is TGTGCCAGCAGCGTCGGACAGGGGAATGAAAAACTGTTTTTT.

This clonotype appeared many times. The J gene is TRBJ2-1, the V gene TRBV9; D gene uncertain. Germline V lookup: CDR1 SGDLS, CDR2 YYNGEE. V gave up 0 bases and J gave up 2 bases, with 12 bases separating them. The CDR3 has 16 amino acids. DNA of the CDR3: TGTGCCAGCAGCGTAGGTTTGTGGATCCCCTACAATGAGCAGTTCTTC. Protein sequence: CASSVGLWIPYNEQFF.

There are many counts of this clonotype. The chain joins TRBV9 to TRBJ2-1; D is uncertain. The germline V gene encodes CDR1 SGDLS and CDR2 YYNGEE. The length of the CDR3 is 14 residues. V was pared by 7 bases and J by 4 bases, with 15 bases between. CDR3 protein: CASGPGLQYNEQFF. CDR3 sequence (DNA): TGTGCCAGCGGTCCGGGTCTTCAGTACAATGAGCAGTTCTTC.

This clonotype was seen repeatedly, ten times or more. The chain is built from TRBV9 and TRBJ2-1, with 7 bases fitting TRBD2. CDR3 length: 15 residues. CDR1 and CDR2 (germline): SGDLS, YYNGEE. V dropped 5 bases and J dropped 9; count of bases not matched to a gene: 14. In nucleotides, the CDR3 is TGTGCCAGCAGGCACGGGGCCGACGGACTAGGTGAGCAGTTCTTC. This codes for CASRHGADGLGEQFF.